The clone carrying this T cell receptor beta chain rates as medium-sized. Its matching antigen is unknown. The CDR3 runs 15 residues. V trimming: 4 bases; J trimming: 4 bases; junction bases outside the gene matches: 10. In germline, CDR1 is MDHEN, CDR2 SYDVKM. The sample originates from a study of naive and memory T cell subsets. Alpha and beta libraries were amplified separately from the second PCR onward. After CD4 positive bead selection, the CD4-negative fraction gave CD8 T cells. Study-wide results and limits: Gini index rose across naive, CM, EM and EMRA in CD4 and CD8.

An equimolar mix of two oligonucleotides served as the beta constant-region primer for TRBC1 and TRBC2. Ligated cDNA was amplified by four rounds of PCR with nested alpha and beta constant-region primers and SP2. TCRdb fed the UMI-ligation and nested PCR reads into MiXCR, producing one record per CDR3 protein. The top ten hold under 4% of the sample, which has tens of thousands of distinct CDR3 sequences, approximately 17% seen once. Sequenced: effector memory CD4+ T cells from blood. This sample's subset: effector memory, CD45RA- CD27-. V is TRBV28 and J is TRBJ2-7, with 7 bases fitting TRBD2. The TCR was taken from a human donor in good health. This chain's CDR3 is CASSSRRRERYEQYF. The DNA for the CDR3 is TGTGCCAGCAGTTCCCGTAGGCGGGAGAGATACGAGCAGTACTTC.